The 15 T cell receptor beta chains presented below share a single source sample, sequenced in a study of cytomegalovirus exposure and HLA in healthy donors. Here immunoSEQ multiplex PCR was the method, and the copy in TCRdb shows in-frame clones only, minus some. Seen here are 200,000 or so clones, 75% to 90% observed once, and the top ten hold around 6.7%. Input material: PBMCs. Every receptor here comes from a man in his late teens or twenties in good health and CMV-seropositive.

V is TRBV12-5 and J is TRBJ1-2, with 7 nucleotides matching TRBD1. The CDR3 is made up of 17 amino acids. J was trimmed by 7 bases and V by 0 bases; bases with no gene match: 14. Looked up from germline, CDR1 is LGHNT and CDR2 is FRNRAP. This CDR3 reads CASGLVLSPSGGSGYTF. CDR3 DNA sequence: TGTGCTAGTGGTTTGGTACTCAGTCCGTCAGGGGGGTCTGGCTACACCTTC.

The J gene is TRBJ1-5, the V gene TRBV28, with TRBD1 matching over 10 bases. CDR3 length: 17 amino acids. V dropped 9 bases and J dropped 0; count of bases not matched to a gene: 11. Germline CDR1 is MDHEN and CDR2 is SYDVKM. The DNA of the CDR3 is TGTGCCAGTGCGACAGGGGGCATTTTGGCTAGCAATCAGCCCCAGCATTTT. Protein sequence: CASATGGILASNQPQHF.

V is TRBV27 and J is TRBJ2-7; 8 bases line up with TRBD1. The CDR3 consists of 13 residues. Losses at the gene ends were 5 bases for V and 6 bases for J; bases not matched to a gene: 6. CDR1 is MNHEY and CDR2 is SMNVEV in the germline V gene (reference sequence). The DNA for the CDR3 is TGTGCCAGCAGTCAACGGACAGGGACCGAGCAGTACTTC. Translation gives CASSQRTGTEQYF.

The chain recombines TRBV9 with TRBJ2-1; 9 bases are shared with TRBD2. The CDR3 spans 16 residues. In germline, CDR1 is SGDLS, CDR2 YYNGEE. V was pared by 1 base and J by 5 bases, with 7 bases of the junction left unmatched. The CDR3 DNA reads as TGTGCCAGCAGCGTACCCGAAGGCGGGGGGGACAATGAGCAGTTCTTC. This encodes CASSVPEGGGDNEQFF.

Concerning this clone itself: Within the sample, other DNA sequences also encode this same CDR3. This chain links TRBV27 with TRBJ1-1; no firm D call. The CDR3 sequence is 14 residues long. Trimming removed 3 bases at V and 5 bases at J, with 13 bases between. Germline V gene data show CDR1 as MNHEY and CDR2 as SMNVEV (reference sequence). The CDR3 sequence is CASSLEGRGTEAFF. CDR3 nucleotides: TGTGCCAGCAGTTTGGAAGGTCGGGGAACTGAAGCTTTCTTT.

The chain links TRBV25-1 to TRBJ2-7; TRBD2 aligns across 7 bases. V gave up 1 base and J gave up 2 bases; unmatched junction bases: 2. The germline gives CDR1 MGHDK, CDR2 SYGVNS. The CDR3 has 14 amino acids. CDR3 in DNA: TGTGCCAGCAGTGAATCTAGCGGACCCTACGAGCAGTACTTC. Translation gives CASSESSGPYEQYF.

This clone has only a few counts. This chain joins TRBV11-2 and TRBJ2-1; D is possibly TRBD2 (6 bases). CDR1 is SGHAT and CDR2 is FQNNGV in the germline V gene. The CDR3 sequence is 13 residues long. V was shortened by 0 bases and J by 12 bases, with 12 bases between the two germline ends. The CDR3 coding sequence is TGTGCCAGCAGCTTAGATCGGGACTTTGCGCAGTTCTTC. It codes for CASSLDRDFAQFF.

This chain joins TRBV9 and TRBJ2-5; D may be TRBD1 (5 bases). CDR1 is SGDLS, CDR2 YYNGEE, per germline. The CDR3 loop spans 14 amino acids. The V gene lost 0 bases and the J gene lost 5 bases, with 11 bases spanning the gap. The CDR3 loop is CASSVEGASETQYF. In DNA, the CDR3 is TGTGCCAGCAGCGTAGAAGGGGCCTCCGAGACCCAGTACTTC.

A few counts support this clone. The V and J genes are TRBV30 and TRBJ1-1, with D hard to call. V was clipped by 3 bases and J by 2 bases, with 7 bases between them. Germline V gene data show CDR1 as GTSNPN and CDR2 as SVGIG (reference sequence). The CDR3 is 12 amino acids. The CDR3 protein is CAWSPRNTEAFF. DNA for the CDR3: TGTGCCTGGAGCCCGAGAAACACTGAAGCTTTCTTT.

The chain has TRBV10-3 and TRBJ2-7; 8 bases agree with TRBD2. This CDR3 contains 15 residues. V was clipped by 2 bases and J by 3 bases; unmatched bases: 6. From germline, CDR1 is ENHRY and CDR2 SYGVKD. DNA for the CDR3: TGTGCCATCAGTGAGCCGGGGGGGCTACGCTACGAGCAGTACTTC. This sequence encodes CAISEPGGLRYEQYF.

The genes are TRBV28 and TRBJ1-3; D ambiguous. The V and J ends lost 7 bases and 4 bases respectively, with 14 bases between them. The V gene's germline CDR1 is MDHEN and CDR2 SYDVKM. The CDR3 is 14 amino acids. CDR3 amino acids: CASTVGLPGNTIYF. CDR3 sequence (DNA): TGTGCCAGCACCGTAGGACTTCCCGGAAACACCATATATTTT. Full variable domain (remainder filled in from reference TRBV28 and TRBJ1-3): DVKVTQSSRYLVKRTGEKVFLECVQDMDHENMFWYRQDPGLGLRLIYFSYDVKMKEKGDIPEGYSVSREKKERFSLILESASTNQTSMYLCASTVGLPGNTIYFGEGSWLTVV.

This clone was recorded only once. The chain joins TRBV6-5 to TRBJ2-5, with 7 bases matching TRBD1. J gave up 7 bases and V 0 bases, and 8 bases lay outside the gene matches. The CDR3 extends over 15 amino acids. Per the germline V gene, CDR1 is MNHEY and CDR2 is SVGAGI. The CDR3 loop is CASSYSGQLTGTQYF. The CDR3 bases are TGTGCCAGCAGTTACTCGGGACAGCTTACCGGGACCCAGTACTTC.

The genes are TRBV4-1 and TRBJ2-3; 10 bases are shared with TRBD2. Germline assignment: CDR1 MGHRA and CDR2 YSYEKL. The CDR3 is 17 residues long. J gave up 14 bases and V 4 bases, and 21 bases lay outside the gene matches. CDR3 DNA: TGCGCCAGCAGCCCGCCTGGGGCCCTGACTAGCGGGCCCCTCAGGTATTTT. Protein: CASSPPGALTSGPLRYF.

This chain links TRBV7-2 with TRBJ1-3, with D uncertain. V was trimmed by 5 bases and J by 2 bases, leaving 7 bases between them. The CDR3 extends over 13 amino acids. In germline, CDR1 is SGHTA, CDR2 FQGNSA. The CDR3 sequence: CASSPEAGNTIYF. The CDR3 bases are TGTGCCAGCAGCCCAGAGGCTGGAAACACCATATATTTT.

The genes are TRBV5-1 and TRBJ2-1, with TRBD2 matching 9 bases. Trimming at V came to 4 bases and at J to 5 bases, leaving 7 bases not matched to a gene. The CDR3 has 15 amino acids. Germline CDR1 and CDR2: SGHRS and YFSETQ. This CDR3 reads CASSRPTSGHNEQFF. The CDR3 nucleotides read TGCGCCAGCAGCCGACCTACTAGCGGGCACAATGAGCAGTTCTTC.